A selection of T cell receptor beta chains follows, all from one sample in a study of siplizumab effects on memory and regulatory T cells. Generated by immunoSEQ multiplex PCR, the TCRdb table keeps only in-frame clones and is missing some. Of 85,000 to 130,000 clones listed, 85% to 95% are singletons. The sample taken for sequencing was Tregs sorted from blood. These receptors originate from a human donor in good health. Both conserved end residues are part of each CDR3. D genes are given only for firm matches. Where a row states a size, it is once, few, many or the class of an expanded clone; other rows omit it.

.	TRBJ2-3	TRBV9	TRBD2	TGTGCCAGCAGCGTAGAGGCTAGCGGGAGTACAGATACGCAGTATTTT	CASSVEASGSTDTQYF
.	TRBJ1-1	TRBV25-1	TRBD1	TGTGCCAGCAGTGAGGTGCAGGGGGATTGCACTGAAGCTTTCTTT	CASSEVQGDCTEAFF
few	TRBJ2-3	TRBV6-6	.	TGTGCCAGCAGTCCGCAGACCGTCCTGACGCAGTATTTT	CASSPQTVLTQYF
.	TRBJ2-7	TRBV9	TRBD1	TGTGCCAGCAGCCTGGGACAGGGACCGAGAGTGCAGTACTTC	CASSLGQGPRVQYF
.	TRBJ1-1	TRBV29-1	.	TGCAGCGTTGGACGTGTTGGCACTGAAGCTTTCTTT	CSVGRVGTEAFF
few	TRBJ1-2	TRBV21-1	.	TGTGCCAGCAGCAAAAGGGGCTACACCTTC	CASSKRGYTF
.	TRBJ1-1	TRBV11-3	TRBD1	TGTGCCAGCAGACCCCGGACAGGGAACACTGAAGCTTTCTTT	CASRPRTGNTEAFF
once	TRBJ1-2	TRBV27	.	TGTGCCAGCAAAATCACGGCGGGGTTAGGCGGCTACACCTTC	CASKITAGLGGYTF
.	TRBJ2-6	TRBV2	TRBD2	TGTGCCAGCAGTGAACATCGGGGGGCTGGGGCCAACGTCCTGACTTTC	CASSEHRGAGANVLTF
once	TRBJ2-5	TRBV5-1	.	TGCGCCAGCAGCCTTGGCAGGGTTCGGGAGACCCAGTACTTC	CASSLGRVRETQYF
.	TRBJ1-3	TRBV9	TRBD1	TGTGCCAGCAGCCCAAGAATTGGGACAGGGGGAAACACCATATATTTT	CASSPRIGTGGNTIYF
.	TRBJ2-4	TRBV4-2	.	TGTGCCAGCAGCCAAGGAGGGCTAGCCAAAAACATTCAGTACTTC	CASSQGGLAKNIQYF
.	TRBJ2-7	TRBV30	.	TGTGCCTGGAGTTCAGACCAGGGATCCGAGCAGTACTTC	CAWSSDQGSEQYF
.	TRBJ2-2	TRBV7-3	.	TGTGCCAGCAGCTTTTGGGGGCCAGCGAACACCGGGGAGCTGTTTTTT	CASSFWGPANTGELFF
.	TRBJ2-3	TRBV5-1	TRBD1	TGCGCCAGCAGCTCGGGGACAGGGGTGTGGGGCACAGATACGCAGTATTTT	CASSSGTGVWGTDTQYF
.	TRBJ2-7	TRBV6-5	.	TGTGCCAGCAGTTACCGAGTGGGCTACGAGCAGTACTTC	CASSYRVGYEQYF
.	TRBJ2-7	TRBV25-1	TRBD2	TGTGCCAGCAGGCCTAGCGGGGCCTACGAGCAGTACTTC	CASRPSGAYEQYF
.	TRBJ1-2	TRBV5-4	TRBD1	TGTGCCAGCAGCTTCGGGACAGGGGGCATATATGGCTACACCTTC	CASSFGTGGIYGYTF
.	TRBJ1-1	TRBV5-4	.	TGTGCCAGCAGCTACCCCAAGGGTGAAGCTTTCTTT	CASSYPKGEAFF
.	TRBJ2-2	TRBV19	.	TGTGCCAGTACCGACCCGTTCCAGGGTAGTTACACCGGGGAGCTGTTTTTT	CASTDPFQGSYTGELFF
.	TRBJ2-7	TRBV18	TRBD1	TGTGCCAGCTCACCAGACAGGGGACTCCGCTCCTACGAGCAGTACTTC	CASSPDRGLRSYEQYF
many	TRBJ1-1	TRBV7-9	.	TGTGCCAGCAGCTTAACAGAGAACACTGAAGCTTTCTTT	CASSLTENTEAFF
.	TRBJ2-1	TRBV19	.	TGTGCCAGTAGTAAGGCTAATGAGCAGTTCTTC	CASSKANEQFF
.	TRBJ1-4	TRBV30	.	TGTGCCTGGAGCCCCGGTCGGCCAGGGTTCAGGGAAAAACTGTTTTTT	CAWSPGRPGFREKLFF
.	TRBJ1-2	TRBV7-9	.	TGTGCCAGCAGCCTCCCAGGAGGCGCTAACTATGGCTACACCTTC	CASSLPGGANYGYTF
.	TRBJ1-6	TRBV9	TRBD1	TGTGCCAGCAGCGGGGGGACAGGGAGGAATTCACCCCTCCACTTT	CASSGGTGRNSPLHF
.	TRBJ1-1	TRBV30	.	TGTGCCTGGAGTTCCCCGTGGAGGCTTAACACTGAAGCTTTCTTT	CAWSSPWRLNTEAFF